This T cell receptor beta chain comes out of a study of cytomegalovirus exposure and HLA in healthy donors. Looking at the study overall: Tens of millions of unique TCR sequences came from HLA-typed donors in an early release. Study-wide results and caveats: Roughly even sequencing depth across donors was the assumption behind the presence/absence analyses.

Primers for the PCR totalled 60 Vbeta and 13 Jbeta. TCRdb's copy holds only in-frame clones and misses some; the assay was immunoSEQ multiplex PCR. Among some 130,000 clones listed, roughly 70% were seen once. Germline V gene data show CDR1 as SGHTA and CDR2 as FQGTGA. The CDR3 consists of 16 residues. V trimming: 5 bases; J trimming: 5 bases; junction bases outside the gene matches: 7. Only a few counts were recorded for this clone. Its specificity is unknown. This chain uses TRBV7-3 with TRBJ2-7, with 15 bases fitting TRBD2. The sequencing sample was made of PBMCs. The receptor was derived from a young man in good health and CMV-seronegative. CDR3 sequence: CASSPGTSGGPHEQYF. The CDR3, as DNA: TGTGCCAGCAGCCCAGGGACTAGCGGGGGGCCCCACGAGCAGTACTTC.